This T cell receptor (beta chain) was captured by sequencing in a study of cytomegalovirus exposure and HLA in healthy donors. Regarding the study as a whole: Later analysis associated a missense DCLRE1C variant with TCR beta V- and J-gene trimming. The Asian-associated ancestry cluster reportedly had fewer N-insertions than the approximately 690-donor mean in a later analysis. A few V segments could not be told apart, such as TRBV6-2 and TRBV6-3, and were left out. Several of the most significant clusters appeared, in a later analysis, to be linked to common viral pathogens.

The PCR ran on 60 Vbeta and 13 Jbeta primers. Method: immunoSEQ multiplex PCR; TCRdb's copy keeps in-frame clones and lacks some. The sample shows 130,000 to 150,000 clones, around 76% of them seen only once. Deletions cut 0 bases from V and 6 bases from J, with 9 bases between. There are 13 residues in the CDR3. CDR1 and CDR2 from the germline V gene are SGHRS and YFSETQ. Comment on this clone: Its matching antigen is unknown.

This rearrangement joins TRBV5-1 to TRBJ1-2, with a tentative D call TRBD1 (6 bases). The receptor was derived from a young man in good health and CMV-seronegative. The specimen was PBMCs. DNA of the CDR3: TGCGCCAGCAGCTTGGACAGGGCGAATGGCTACACCTTC. Protein: CASSLDRANGYTF.